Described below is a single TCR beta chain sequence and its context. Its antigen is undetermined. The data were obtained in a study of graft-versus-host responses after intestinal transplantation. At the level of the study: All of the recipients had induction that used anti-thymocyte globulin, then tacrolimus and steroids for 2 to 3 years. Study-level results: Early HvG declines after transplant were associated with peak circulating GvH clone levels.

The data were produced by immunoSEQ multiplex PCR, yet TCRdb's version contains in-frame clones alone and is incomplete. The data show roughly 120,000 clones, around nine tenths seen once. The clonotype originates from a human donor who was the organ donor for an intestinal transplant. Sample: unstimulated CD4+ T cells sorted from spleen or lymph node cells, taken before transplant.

CDR3 amino acids: CASSSQTGAETQYF. CDR3 sequence (DNA): TGTGCCAGCAGCTCCCAGACAGGGGCGGAGACCCAGTACTTC. The V call is TRBV7-2, the J call TRBJ2-5; 8 bases map to TRBD1. The CDR3 consists of 14 residues. CDR1 and CDR2 from the germline V gene are SGHTA and FQGNSA. Losses at the gene ends were 4 bases for V and 5 bases for J; bases not matched to a gene: 6.